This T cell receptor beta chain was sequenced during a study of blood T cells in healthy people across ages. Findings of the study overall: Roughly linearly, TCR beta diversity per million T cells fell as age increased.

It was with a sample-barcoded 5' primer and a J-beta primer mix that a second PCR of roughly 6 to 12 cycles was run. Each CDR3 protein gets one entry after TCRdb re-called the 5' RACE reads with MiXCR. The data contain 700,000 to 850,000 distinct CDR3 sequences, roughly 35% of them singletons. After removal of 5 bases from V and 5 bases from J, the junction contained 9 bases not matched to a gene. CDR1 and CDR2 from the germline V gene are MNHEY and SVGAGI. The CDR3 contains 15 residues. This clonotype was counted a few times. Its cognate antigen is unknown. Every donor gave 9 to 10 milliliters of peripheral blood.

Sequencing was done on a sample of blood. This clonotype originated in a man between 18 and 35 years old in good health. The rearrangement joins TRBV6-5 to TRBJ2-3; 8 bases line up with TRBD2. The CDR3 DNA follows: TGTGCCAGCAGTCAAGCGGGGGATGGAGGAGATACGCAGTATTTT. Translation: CASSQAGDGGDTQYF.